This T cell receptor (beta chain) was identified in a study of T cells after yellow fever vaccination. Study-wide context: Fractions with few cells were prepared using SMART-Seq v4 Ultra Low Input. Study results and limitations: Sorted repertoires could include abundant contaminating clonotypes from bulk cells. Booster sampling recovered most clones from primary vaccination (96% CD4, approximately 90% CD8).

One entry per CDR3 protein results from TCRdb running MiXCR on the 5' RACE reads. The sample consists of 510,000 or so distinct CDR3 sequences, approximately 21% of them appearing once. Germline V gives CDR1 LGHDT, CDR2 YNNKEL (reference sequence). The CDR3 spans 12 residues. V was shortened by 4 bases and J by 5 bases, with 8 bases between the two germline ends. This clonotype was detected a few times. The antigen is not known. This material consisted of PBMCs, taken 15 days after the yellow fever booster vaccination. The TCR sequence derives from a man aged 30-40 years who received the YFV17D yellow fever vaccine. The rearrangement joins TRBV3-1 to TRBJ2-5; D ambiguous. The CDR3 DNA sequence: TGTGCCAGCAGCCCCCACCTGGAGACCCAGTACTTC. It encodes CASSPHLETQYF.